This is a list of T cell receptor beta chains from one sample in a study of somatic mutations in cytotoxic T cells in rheumatoid arthritis. The assay was immunoSEQ multiplex PCR, and TCRdb's table has in-frame clones only and misses some. The repertoire consists of under 850 clones, with under 85% occurring once and the leading ten covering roughly 50%. Specimen: CD8+ T cells sorted from blood. These receptors were collected from an adult with rheumatoid arthritis. Each CDR3 is given with its conserved first and last residue. The D gene is left open where the match is weak. Where a row states a size, it is once, few, many or the class of an expanded clone; other rows omit it.

size,length,J,V,D,DNA,CDR3
.,16,TRBJ2-1,TRBV11-1,.,TGTGCCAGCAGCTCACCACCGGACAGCCGCTTGAATGAGCAGTTCTTC,CASSSPPDSRLNEQFF
.,15,TRBJ1-2,TRBV28,TRBD1,TGTGCCAGCAGTTCGACAGGGGGCGCTAGCTATGGCTACACCTTC,CASSSTGGASYGYTF
.,12,TRBJ1-1,TRBV7-3,.,TGTGCCAGCAGCTTCGGGAACACTGAAGCTTTCTTT,CASSFGNTEAFF
.,14,TRBJ2-7,TRBV6-1,.,TGTGCCAGCAGTGAAGAGGGGGTTGGCTACGAGCAGTACTTC,CASSEEGVGYEQYF
.,15,TRBJ1-1,TRBV28,TRBD1,TGTGCCAGCAGTTTAAGGACAGGGGGCGTCACTGAAGCTTTCTTT,CASSLRTGGVTEAFF
.,15,TRBJ2-2,TRBV18,TRBD2,TGTGCCAGCTCACCACGGGGGGGAAACACCGGGGAGCTGTTTTTT,CASSPRGGNTGELFF
.,13,TRBJ2-7,TRBV2,.,TGTGCCAGCACGCGGTCGGATTCCTACGAGCAGTACTTC,CASTRSDSYEQYF
.,15,TRBJ2-5,TRBV6-5,.,TGTGCCAGCAGTTACAGCGGGCAGGGCGGGAAGACCCAGTACTTC,CASSYSGQGGKTQYF
.,15,TRBJ1-2,TRBV7-8,.,TGTGCCAGCAGCACTCGGGACGGAGGAAACTATGGCTACACCTTC,CASSTRDGGNYGYTF
.,13,TRBJ2-1,TRBV11-1,.,TGTGCCAGCCATGGCGGCCAGGGGAATGAGCAGTTCTTC,CASHGGQGNEQFF
once,15,TRBJ1-5,TRBV7-2,TRBD1,TGTGCCAGCAGCTTAGAGGGGACAGGGGATCAGCCCCAGCATTTT,CASSLEGTGDQPQHF
.,14,TRBJ2-1,TRBV6-5,.,TGTGCCACGGGAGACTCACCACCCCCCAATGAGCAGTTCTTC,CATGDSPPPNEQFF
.,15,TRBJ2-7,TRBV7-2,.,TGTGCCAGCAGCTTAGCGGGGGGCAGCTCCTACGAGCAGTACTTC,CASSLAGGSSYEQYF
.,15,TRBJ1-1,TRBV11-1,.,TGTGCCAGCAGCCGCCAGGCGACGGGAGGCACTGAAGCTTTCTTT,CASSRQATGGTEAFF
once,13,TRBJ2-5,TRBV6-5,TRBD2,TGTGCCAGCTACGGGACTAGCGGGCGTGCCCAGTACTTC,CASYGTSGRAQYF
few,14,TRBJ1-2,TRBV18,.,TGTGCCAGCTCACCCCCGGGAGGGGAGTATGGCTACACCTTC,CASSPPGGEYGYTF
large,13,TRBJ1-1,TRBV4-3,.,TGCGCCAGCAGCCAAGCAGGGAACACTGAAGCTTTCTTT,CASSQAGNTEAFF
.,11,TRBJ1-1,TRBV27,.,TGTGCCAGCAGGGACTCCACTGAAGCTTTCTTT,CASRDSTEAFF
.,12,TRBJ2-7,TRBV27,TRBD2,TGTGCCAGCAGTCGGGAGCGGGGCGAGCAGTACTTC,CASSRERGEQYF
.,15,TRBJ2-7,TRBV4-1,.,TGCGCCAGCAGCCAAGTATCGACGGCCCAATACGAGCAGTACTTC,CASSQVSTAQYEQYF
.,13,TRBJ2-3,TRBV11-2,.,TGTGCCAGCAGCTTAGATCTGGGGGGCCGGCAGTATTTT,CASSLDLGGRQYF
.,17,TRBJ2-7,TRBV19,TRBD2,TGTGCCAGTAGTATATCCCGGACTAGCGGGGCCTCCTACGAGCAGTACTTC,CASSISRTSGASYEQYF
.,12,TRBJ1-5,TRBV4-1,.,TGCGCCAGCAGCCAAGGGAATCAGCCCCAGCATTTT,CASSQGNQPQHF